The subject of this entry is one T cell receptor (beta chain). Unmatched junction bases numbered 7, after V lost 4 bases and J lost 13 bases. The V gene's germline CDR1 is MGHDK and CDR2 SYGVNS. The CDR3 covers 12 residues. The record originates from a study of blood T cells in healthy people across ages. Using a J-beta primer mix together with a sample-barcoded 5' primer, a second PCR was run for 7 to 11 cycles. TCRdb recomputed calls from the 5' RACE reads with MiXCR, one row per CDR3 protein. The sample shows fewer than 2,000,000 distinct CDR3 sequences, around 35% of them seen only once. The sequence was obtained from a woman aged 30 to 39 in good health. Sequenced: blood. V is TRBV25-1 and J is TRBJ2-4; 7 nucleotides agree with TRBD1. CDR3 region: CASSGQGPGQYF. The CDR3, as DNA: TGTGCCAGCAGTGGACAGGGACCAGGGCAGTACTTC.